Listed here are 14 T cell receptor beta chains from one sample, sequenced in a study of blood T cell repertoires in COVID-19. Libraries were prepared by immunoSEQ multiplex PCR; TCRdb keeps only in-frame clonotypes and omits some of them. Found here are about 100,000 clones, roughly 90% of them singletons; the top ten hold about 1%. Material: peripheral blood. Receptors originate from a man aged 55-75 years with acute or convalescent COVID-19.

The V call is TRBV3-1 (or the pseudogene TRBV3-2), the J call TRBJ2-1; the D gene is possibly TRBD2 (5 bases). CDR3 length: 16 residues. The germline CDR1 and CDR2 sequences are LGHDT and YNNKEL (reference sequence). The ends were cut back, 0 bases at V and 9 bases at J, with 18 bases in the middle. CDR3 nucleotides: TGTGCCAGCAGCCAAGATATGGGCGGGTCAATCATTGAGCAGTTCTTC. Protein sequence: CASSQDMGGSIIEQFF.

The chain links TRBV30 to TRBJ2-7; 7 positions agree with TRBD1. CDR3 length equals 14 residues. Unmatched junction bases numbered 4, after V lost 0 bases and J lost 2 bases. Germline lookup yields CDR1 GTSNPN and CDR2 SVGIG (reference sequence). The CDR3, as DNA: TGTGCCTGGAGTGTAGGGGGACAGACCTACGAGCAGTACTTC. Its protein is CAWSVGGQTYEQYF. Combining the CDR3 with reference TRBV30 and TRBJ2-7 gives the whole variable domain SQTIHQWPATLVQPVGSPLSLECTVEGTSNPNLYWYRQAAGRGLQLLFYSVGIGQISSEVPQNLSASRPQDRQFILSSKKLLLSDSGFYLCAWSVGGQTYEQYFGPGTRLTVT.

This sequence joins TRBV5-1 and TRBJ2-2, with TRBD2 as a possible D gene (6 bases). The germline V gene has CDR1 SGHRS and CDR2 YFSETQ. The CDR3 runs 15 residues. V was clipped by 6 bases and J by 1 base, with 13 bases between them. CDR3 amino acids: CASKSGTGNTGELFF. The DNA for the CDR3 is TGCGCCAGCAAGTCTGGGACTGGGAACACCGGGGAGCTGTTTTTT.

CDR3 sequence (DNA): TGCGCCAGCAGCATGACCGGGTTGGGACAGGGACCAGATACGCAGTATTTT. It encodes CASSMTGLGQGPDTQYF. The rearrangement links TRBV5-1 to TRBJ2-3; 9 bases map to TRBD1. V trimming: 4 bases; J trimming: 4 bases; junction bases outside the gene matches: 13. Germline lookup yields CDR1 SGHRS and CDR2 YFSETQ. The CDR3 is made up of 17 amino acids. Complete variable domain (other parts from reference TRBV5-1 and TRBJ2-3): KAGVTQTPRYLIKTRGQQVTLSCSPISGHRSVSWYQQTPGQGLQFLFEYFSETQRNKGNFPGRFSGRQFSNSRSEMNVSTLELGDSALYLCASSMTGLGQGPDTQYFGPGTRLTVL.

V gene TRBV5-4 combines with J gene TRBJ2-3; 7 bases match TRBD1. The junction had 9 bases not matched to a gene; V was cut back by 5 bases and J by 0 bases. Germline CDR1 is SGHNT and CDR2 is YYREEE (reference sequence). The CDR3 contains 16 residues. DNA for the CDR3: TGTGCCAGCAGTTCGGACAGGCCCACTAGCACAGATACGCAGTATTTT. Translation: CASSSDRPTSTDTQYF.

The V gene is TRBV5-4, the J gene TRBJ2-7, with D perhaps matching TRBD2 (6 bases). Germline V lookup: CDR1 SGHNT, CDR2 YYREEE (reference sequence). This CDR3 comprises 15 residues. The ends were cut back, 1 base at V and 3 bases at J, with 14 bases in the middle. The CDR3 loop is CASSLSGEAVYEQYF. The DNA for the CDR3 is TGTGCCAGCAGCTTGTCGGGGGAGGCCGTCTACGAGCAGTACTTC. Looking up the rest from reference TRBV5-4 and TRBJ2-7 gives the full variable domain: ETGVTQSPTHLIKTRGQQVTLRCSSQSGHNTVSWYQQALGQGPQFIFQYYREEENGRGNFPPRFSGLQFPNYSSELNVNALELDDSALYLCASSLSGEAVYEQYFGPGTRLTVT.

This clone was seen only once. The rearrangement joins TRBV6-2 or TRBV6-3 to TRBJ2-1; TRBD1 is a possible D gene (7 bases). V lost 4 bases and J lost 10, with 14 bases in between. This CDR3 has 13 residues. CDR1 MNHEY and CDR2 SVGEGT come from the germline V gene. This chain's CDR3 is CASSSTGAGEQFF. The CDR3 nucleotides read TGTGCCAGCAGTTCCACAGGGGCGGGAGAGCAGTTCTTC.

This chain connects TRBV7-8 to TRBJ2-5; unclear D gene. V lost 5 bases to trimming and J lost 3 bases, with 10 bases between them. Germline V lookup: CDR1 SGHVS, CDR2 FQNEAQ. The CDR3 has 13 amino acids. The CDR3 nucleotides read TGTGCCAGCAGCCCCGTCACGGAAGAGACCCAGTACTTC. Translated, it gives CASSPVTEETQYF.

The V call is TRBV6-5, the J call TRBJ2-1; 8 positions agree with TRBD2. The CDR3 loop spans 15 amino acids. CDR1 and CDR2 from the germline V gene are MNHEY and SVGAGI. Trimming removed 10 bases from V and 6 bases from J; junction bases left unmatched: 14. CDR3 sequence (DNA): TGTGCCACTCGTCGGGAGGGCGGACGTGGCAATGAGCAGTTCTTC. This codes for CATRREGGRGNEQFF.

The V call is TRBV30, the J call TRBJ2-2; 9 bases map to TRBD2. This CDR3 is 14 amino acids long. Trimming took 5 bases from V and 6 from J; bases not matched to a gene: 7. The germline V gene encodes CDR1 GTSNPN and CDR2 SVGIG (reference sequence). In DNA, the CDR3 is TGTGCCTGGTCTCCTAGCGGGAATGCCGGGGAGCTGTTTTTT. Translating it yields CAWSPSGNAGELFF.

The chain employs TRBV7-6 and TRBJ1-2, with D hard to call. Looked up from germline, CDR1 is SGHVS and CDR2 is FNYEAQ. V was pared by 2 bases and J by 7 bases, with 17 bases between. The length of the CDR3 is 15 residues. CDR3 DNA sequence: TGTGCCAGCAGCTTACAGCAGACATCCTCAGCTGGCTACACCTTC. This sequence encodes CASSLQQTSSAGYTF. The full variable domain, completed using reference TRBV7-6 and TRBJ1-2, is GAGVSQSPRYKVTKRGQDVALRCDPISGHVSLYWYRQALGQGPEFLTYFNYEAQQDKSGLPNDRFSAERPEGSISTLTIQRTEQRDSAMYRCASSLQQTSSAGYTFGSGTRLTVV.

This chain connects TRBV6-5 to TRBJ2-7, with D unresolved. V lost 4 bases and J lost 4, with 8 bases in between. CDR3 length: 12 amino acids. The V gene's germline CDR1 is MNHEY and CDR2 SVGAGI. The DNA of the CDR3 is TGTGCCAGCAGTTCGCTTACTTACGAGCAGTACGTC. It encodes CASSSLTYEQYV.

The chain employs TRBV30 and TRBJ2-1; 7 nucleotides align to TRBD1. This CDR3 spans 13 amino acids. Germline V lookup: CDR1 GTSNPN, CDR2 SVGIG (reference sequence). After removal of 5 bases from V and 12 bases from J, the junction contained 13 bases not matched to a gene. In DNA, the CDR3 is TGTGCCTGGGAGGAGGACAGGCGGTCGGGGCAGTTCTTC. Protein product: CAWEEDRRSGQFF.

The chain joins TRBV19 to TRBJ1-1; D is possibly TRBD1 (5 bases). Per the germline V gene, CDR1 is LNHDA and CDR2 is SQIVND (reference sequence). The CDR3 has 14 amino acids. Trimming left V 1 base short and J 1 base short, with 7 bases between. DNA of the CDR3: TGTGCCAGTAGTATAGTGCAGGGGAACACTGAAGCTTTCTTT. Protein product: CASSIVQGNTEAFF. Combining the CDR3 with reference TRBV19 and TRBJ1-1 gives the whole variable domain DGGITQSPKYLFRKEGQNVTLSCEQNLNHDAMYWYRQDPGQGLRLIYYSQIVNDFQKGDIAEGYSVSREKKESFPLTVTSAQKNPTAFYLCASSIVQGNTEAFFGQGTRLTVV.